The rows below give T cell receptor beta chains drawn from one sample of a study of graft-versus-host responses after intestinal transplantation. No antigen has been identified for these receptors. Profiling relied on immunoSEQ multiplex PCR, and the TCRdb table lists in-frame clones only, not all of them. Here the sample spans almost 40,000 clones, 90% to 95% being singletons. The starting material was unstimulated CD8+ T cells sorted from spleen or lymph node cells, obtained before transplant. These receptors originate from a human donor who was the organ donor for an intestinal transplant. CDR3s leave out the opening cysteine and the closing phenylalanine or tryptophan. The D gene is left open where the match is weak.

J gene | D gene | V gene | CDR3 protein
TRBJ2-7 | TRBD1 | TRBV5-1 | ASSLGTGGYEQY
TRBJ1-1 | NA | TRBV6-5 | ASSYMGTEAF
TRBJ2-7 | TRBD1 | TRBV5-1 | ASSPRTGFDEQY
TRBJ2-2 | TRBD2 | TRBV25-1 | ASSESRGGAPGELF
TRBJ1-5 | NA | TRBV30 | AWSGGQSHQPQH
TRBJ1-2 | TRBD1 | TRBV6-6 | ASSYSEGARGGYT
TRBJ1-2 | NA | TRBV4-2 | ASSQDLGAYGYT
TRBJ2-2 | NA | TRBV4-3 | ASSPGNAGELF
TRBJ1-2 | TRBD1 | TRBV5-6 | ASSLFTGGSLLYGYT
TRBJ1-2 | NA | TRBV5-4 | ASSLVGGYT
TRBJ1-4 | NA | TRBV9 | ASSPRGAATNEKLF
TRBJ2-1 | TRBD2 | TRBV6-1 | ASSQFSGAHNEQF
TRBJ2-1 | TRBD2 | TRBV29-1 | SVVGGAGNNEQF
TRBJ2-7 | TRBD2 | TRBV7-9 | ASSRLAGGVDEQY
TRBJ1-1 | TRBD1 | TRBV6-1 | ASSDGQVTEAF
TRBJ2-7 | TRBD1 | TRBV30 | AWSRQGDEQY
TRBJ2-3 | NA | TRBV9 | ASSVALDTQY
TRBJ1-1 | TRBD1 | TRBV4-3 | ASSQRQGRSTEAF
TRBJ2-7 | NA | TRBV9 | ASSVESGGRPR
TRBJ2-7 | NA | TRBV11-3 | ASSPIGGPHEQY
TRBJ2-1 | TRBD2 | TRBV4-1 | ASSQGLAGGNSYNEQF
TRBJ2-7 | NA | TRBV5-4 | ASSLGTSPAEQY
TRBJ2-7 | NA | TRBV2 | ASRGYEQY
TRBJ2-1 | NA | TRBV7-3 | ASSLVVGLSSYNEQF
TRBJ1-1 | TRBD1 | TRBV27 | ASSLSGGRTEAF
TRBJ2-3 | TRBD1 | TRBV7-3 | ASSLTSIGTGSADTQY
TRBJ1-1 | NA | TRBV29-1 | SVEDQNTEAF
TRBJ1-1 | NA | TRBV19 | ASRLGTEAF
TRBJ2-7 | NA | TRBV28 | ASSSNTYEQY
TRBJ1-1 | NA | TRBV11-2 | ASSPGSMNTEAF
TRBJ2-3 | NA | TRBV7-6 | ASSLFWGSDYPTQY
TRBJ1-1 | TRBD1 | TRBV6-5 | ASSSTGGGTEAF
TRBJ1-6 | NA | TRBV5-4 | ASSFGNSPLH
TRBJ2-7 | TRBD2 | TRBV11-2 | ASSLMTSGYEQY
TRBJ1-1 | TRBD1 | TRBV7-9 | ASSLGTGTYRNTEAF
TRBJ2-5 | TRBD1 | TRBV6-5 | ASSYFRGETQY
TRBJ2-3 | TRBD1 | TRBV7-2 | ASSLEGTGFTDTQY
TRBJ1-5 | TRBD1 | TRBV4-1 | ASSPRARPRILATGDQPQH
TRBJ2-7 | NA | TRBV7-8 | ASSLAEDEQY
TRBJ1-6 | TRBD1 | TRBV30 | AWSVDRGGMGSPLH
TRBJ1-1 | NA | TRBV15 | ATQGPLELNTEAF
TRBJ2-3 | NA | TRBV4-1 | ASSQKGGSTDTQY
TRBJ2-3 | TRBD1 | TRBV19 | ASSIVYGQGVFTDTQY
TRBJ1-1 | NA | TRBV28 | ASSLPRNTEAF
TRBJ1-2 | NA | TRBV7-6 | ASSLHVGGESGYT
TRBJ2-7 | NA | TRBV5-1 | ASSLGTMGSSNEQY
TRBJ1-3 | NA | TRBV29-1 | SALKPSGNTIY
TRBJ2-7 | NA | TRBV30 | AWSPGGYEQY
TRBJ1-4 | NA | TRBV4-3 | ASSQDPGQNEKLF
TRBJ2-7 | NA | TRBV2 | ASDSGYYEQY
TRBJ2-7 | NA | TRBV7-9 | ASSSTATYEQY
TRBJ2-7 | NA | TRBV4-3 | ASSQTTVPYEQY
TRBJ2-3 | NA | TRBV9 | ASSEGPVSTDTQY